Listed below are T cell receptor beta chains from one sample, sequenced in a study of blood T cell repertoires in COVID-19. Profiled with immunoSEQ multiplex PCR; TCRdb holds only in-frame clones, not every one. The sample lists approximately 260,000 clones, about 90% occurring once. Sequenced input: peripheral blood. These receptors came from a woman aged 55-69 years with COVID-19, enrolled during active disease. Both conserved end residues are trimmed from each CDR3. The D gene is left open where the match is weak.

CDR3aa: ASSLIGLNQPQH
d_gene: NA
v_gene: TRBV5-5

CDR3aa: ASSSFDNEQF
d_gene: NA
v_gene: TRBV7-3

CDR3aa: ASSLGEGANYGYT
d_gene: TRBD1
v_gene: TRBV5-1

CDR3aa: ASLGRDRGVFGYGYT
d_gene: TRBD1
v_gene: TRBV2

CDR3aa: ASSLGQSTEAF
d_gene: TRBD1
v_gene: TRBV7-2

CDR3aa: ASSLDRESPLH
d_gene: TRBD1
v_gene: TRBV7-3

CDR3aa: ASSQDMRTGRNEQF
d_gene: TRBD1
v_gene: TRBV3-1/TRBV3-2

CDR3aa: ASSLTTGDSEKLF
d_gene: TRBD1
v_gene: TRBV7-2

CDR3aa: ASRRQGARHNEQF
d_gene: TRBD1
v_gene: TRBV28

CDR3aa: ASSSQTGSHYEQY
d_gene: TRBD1
v_gene: TRBV7-2

CDR3aa: ASSSMSGELF
d_gene: NA
v_gene: TRBV18

CDR3aa: AWSVGGGDEKLF
d_gene: NA
v_gene: TRBV30

CDR3aa: ASLPQRGGQETQY
d_gene: TRBD2
v_gene: TRBV6-5

CDR3aa: ASTLVDRGNTEAF
d_gene: TRBD1
v_gene: TRBV6-5

CDR3aa: ASSNSPGELF
d_gene: NA
v_gene: TRBV7-3

CDR3aa: ASSFGTGVNQPQH
d_gene: TRBD1
v_gene: TRBV7-6

CDR3aa: ASSLRSNQPQH
d_gene: NA
v_gene: TRBV27

CDR3aa: ASRYQGEAF
d_gene: NA
v_gene: TRBV6-2/TRBV6-3

CDR3aa: ASSQAVSGGAGSYEQY
d_gene: TRBD2
v_gene: TRBV4-3

CDR3aa: ASSTPRAGRDGYT
d_gene: NA
v_gene: TRBV6-6

CDR3aa: ASSQLDRGPANEKLF
d_gene: TRBD1
v_gene: TRBV4-1

CDR3aa: ASTDIGTEAF
d_gene: NA
v_gene: TRBV19

CDR3aa: ASSQTGRTEAF
d_gene: NA
v_gene: TRBV5-1

CDR3aa: ASSSSGTGRQRRDSPLH
d_gene: TRBD1
v_gene: TRBV6-2/TRBV6-3

CDR3aa: ASSHSNYGYT
d_gene: NA
v_gene: TRBV25-1

CDR3aa: ASSYLTDRGQGYT
d_gene: TRBD1
v_gene: TRBV6-7

CDR3aa: ASSVGDREYEQY
d_gene: TRBD1
v_gene: TRBV9

CDR3aa: ASSETGTENSPLH
d_gene: TRBD1
v_gene: TRBV9

CDR3aa: ASSVSGYSGNTIY
d_gene: NA
v_gene: TRBV9

CDR3aa: AISGEGGYTEAF
d_gene: NA
v_gene: TRBV10-3

CDR3aa: ASSQDDDRGVPLH
d_gene: TRBD1
v_gene: TRBV4-3

CDR3aa: ASSLGADQETQY
d_gene: NA
v_gene: TRBV27

CDR3aa: AWSVTSNTEAF
d_gene: NA
v_gene: TRBV30